This passage covers 29 T cell receptor beta chains from one sample sequenced in a study of CD8+ T cells in alopecia areata. RNA extraction and reverse transcription yielded cDNA as sequencing template. Measured with immunoSEQ multiplex PCR; TCRdb has only the in-frame clones, and not every one. The sample consists of 100,000 to 150,000 clones, 50% to 60% of them appearing once. The sequencing here drew on CD4+ T cells sorted from blood, taken at week 0. These TCRs come from a human donor with alopecia areata.

On this clone: Sequence at one end of the junction differs from germline and may be a read error. J is TRBJ2-7 and V is TRBV28; unclear D gene. The CDR3 is 12 amino acids. The V gene's germline CDR1 is MDHEN and CDR2 SYDVKM. The CDR3 region has the DNA TGTGCCAGCAGTTTTCTTACCTACGGGCAGTACTTC. Its protein is CASSFLTYGQYF. Combining the CDR3 with reference TRBV28 and TRBJ2-7 gives the whole variable domain DVKVTQSSRYLVKRTGEKVFLECVQDMDHENMFWYRQDPGLGLRLIYFSYDVKMKEKGDIPEGYSVSREKKERFSLILESASTNQTSMYLCASSFLTYGQYFGPGTRLTVT.

The V and J genes are TRBV5-1 and TRBJ1-1; D is possibly TRBD1 (6 bases). Trimming shortened V by 1 base and J by 1 base, and 17 bases separated the two germline ends. The germline V gene encodes CDR1 SGHRS and CDR2 YFSETQ. The CDR3 is made up of 17 amino acids. DNA for the CDR3: TGCGCCAGCAGCTTGACCCCCGGAGGGGGACAGAACACTGAAGCTTTCTTT. Its protein is CASSLTPGGGQNTEAFF. Full variable domain (remainder filled in from reference TRBV5-1 and TRBJ1-1): KAGVTQTPRYLIKTRGQQVTLSCSPISGHRSVSWYQQTPGQGLQFLFEYFSETQRNKGNFPGRFSGRQFSNSRSEMNVSTLELGDSALYLCASSLTPGGGQNTEAFFGQGTRLTVV.

This chain links TRBV7-2 with TRBJ1-3; a possible D gene is TRBD1 (6 bases). The V gene's germline CDR1 is SGHTA and CDR2 FQGNSA. Trimming removed 1 base at V and 1 base at J, with 8 bases between. This CDR3 comprises 15 residues. CDR3 in amino acids: CASSLDTGSGNTIYF. CDR3 bases: TGTGCCAGCAGCTTAGACACAGGGTCTGGAAACACCATATATTTT.

The V gene is TRBV2, the J gene TRBJ1-1, with D hard to call. The CDR3 runs to 13 residues. Germline V gives CDR1 SNHLY, CDR2 FYNNEI. Between the trimmed V and J ends, which lost 3 bases and 1 base, there was a span of 6 bases. CDR3 nucleotide sequence: TGTGCCAGCAGTGAGAGCCCGAACACTGAAGCTTTCTTT. This codes for CASSESPNTEAFF.

A few counts support this clone. The chain joins TRBV10-3 to TRBJ1-1; 7 bases match TRBD1. CDR1 is ENHRY and CDR2 is SYGVKD in the germline V gene. Trimming took 5 bases from V and 8 from J; bases not matched to a gene: 17. This CDR3 comprises 16 residues. CDR3 bases: TGTGCCATCAGTCCTGACAGGGCAGGGCCCGACCGGGAAGCTTTCTTT. This gives the protein CAISPDRAGPDREAFF.

This clone was seen only once. The V call is TRBV23-1, the J call TRBJ2-5, with a tentative D call TRBD2 (5 bases). TRBV23-1 is identified as an open reading frame with a role that is uncertain. V was cut by 0 bases and J by 3 bases, with 5 bases left in between. This CDR3 comprises 13 residues. The CDR3 DNA is TGCGCCAGCAGTCAATCCGGGGAAGAGACCCAGTACTTC. Translation gives CASSQSGEETQYF.

The V gene is TRBV27, the J gene TRBJ2-7; 11 nucleotides agree with TRBD2. Looked up from germline, CDR1 is MNHEY and CDR2 is SMNVEV (reference sequence). The V segment lost 6 bases and the J segment 2 bases; nucleotides outside the gene matches: 6. The CDR3 covers 15 residues. This chain's CDR3 is CASRETGLAAYEQYF. The CDR3 DNA is TGTGCCAGCAGAGAAACGGGACTAGCGGCCTACGAGCAGTACTTC.

V and J are TRBV14 and TRBJ2-5; D perhaps matches TRBD1 (6 bases). Germline CDR1 SGHDN, CDR2 FVKESK. The V and J ends lost 4 bases and 5 bases respectively, with 17 bases between them. This CDR3 comprises 15 residues. The CDR3 region is CASSRPGRGRETQYF. The CDR3 DNA reads TGTGCCAGCAGCCGACCGGGCAGGGGCCGGGAGACCCAGTACTTC.

The chain is built from TRBV7-9 and TRBJ1-2; 10 nucleotides match TRBD1. Germline assignment: CDR1 SEHNR and CDR2 FQNEAQ (reference sequence). V lost 1 base, J lost 5 bases, and 7 bases stayed unmatched. The CDR3 is 16 residues long. This CDR3 is CASSLVGDRGLYGYTF. CDR3 in DNA: TGTGCCAGCAGCTTAGTAGGGGACAGGGGCCTATATGGCTACACCTTC.

The V and J genes are TRBV4-1 and TRBJ2-3; D may be TRBD1 (6 bases). Germline V gene data show CDR1 as MGHRA and CDR2 as YSYEKL. This CDR3 has 15 amino acids. V shed 4 bases and J shed 7 bases, with 18 bases lying between them. The CDR3 here is CASSPRWQGMNTQYF. DNA for the CDR3: TGCGCCAGCAGCCCCAGATGGCAGGGGATGAATACGCAGTATTTT.

This clone was counted only a few times. The gene calls are TRBV18 and TRBJ2-3, with D perhaps assigned TRBD1 or TRBD2 (5 bases each). Per the germline V gene, CDR1 is KGHSH and CDR2 is LQKENI. Deletions cut 3 bases from V and 4 bases from J, with 14 bases between. This CDR3 has 15 residues. CDR3 protein: CASSPGTLRSDTQYF. CDR3 in DNA: TGTGCCAGCTCACCCGGGACCCTACGGTCAGATACGCAGTATTTT.

The chain recombines TRBV4-3 with TRBJ2-7, with D perhaps given as TRBD1 or TRBD2 (5 bases each). In germline, CDR1 is LGHNA, CDR2 YSLEER. The V gene lost 3 bases and the J gene lost 1 base, with 19 bases spanning the gap. The CDR3 runs to 17 residues. In nucleotides, the CDR3 is TGCGCCAGCAGCCAGGACTGGCCCGGGACGTCGTCCTACGAGCAGTACTTC. The encoded protein is CASSQDWPGTSSYEQYF.

In its sample, this clone was seen a few times. The chain carries TRBV10-3 and TRBJ1-5; 10 bases fit TRBD1. The CDR3 is made up of 14 amino acids. With V trimmed by 6 bases and J by 6 bases, 5 bases remained unmatched. The germline V gene has CDR1 ENHRY and CDR2 SYGVKD. DNA for the CDR3: TGTGCCATCAGCGCGGACAGGGGGACTCAGCCCCAGCATTTT. Encoded protein: CAISADRGTQPQHF.

The rearrangement links TRBV7-2 to TRBJ2-1, with 7 bases lining up with TRBD2. V shed 1 base and J 10 bases; nucleotides not matched to a gene: 7. Germline CDR1 SGHTA, CDR2 FQGNSA. The CDR3 is 14 residues long. CDR3 loop: CASSLGGGSLEQFF. CDR3 nucleotide sequence: TGTGCCAGCAGCTTAGGCGGCGGGAGTTTAGAGCAGTTCTTC.

The V and J genes are TRBV4-1 and TRBJ2-5, with 8 bases that match TRBD1. The V and J ends lost 5 bases and 2 bases, in that order; junction bases with no gene match: 10. Germline V gives CDR1 MGHRA, CDR2 YSYEKL. This CDR3 is built from 16 residues. The CDR3 DNA is TGCGCCAGCAGCTACGCCGGGACAGGATTACAAGAGACCCAGTACTTC. It yields the protein CASSYAGTGLQETQYF.

The chain recombines TRBV6-5 with TRBJ1-2, with D perhaps TRBD1 (5 bases). V was pared by 10 bases and J by 3 bases, with 15 bases between. The germline CDR1 and CDR2 sequences are MNHEY and SVGAGI. The CDR3 contains 13 residues. The CDR3 is CATLRGPDYGYTF. The CDR3 nucleotides read TGTGCCACTTTACGGGGCCCGGACTATGGCTACACCTTC.

The rearrangement joins TRBV5-4 to TRBJ1-6, with TRBD1 matching over 10 bases. The germline gives CDR1 SGHNT, CDR2 YYREEE (reference sequence). V shed 0 bases, J shed 11 bases, and the junction held 8 bases outside the gene matches. The CDR3 length is 16 residues. CDR3 DNA: TGTGCCAGCAGCTTGGATCTCGGGACAGGGGAGGCACCCCTCCACTTT. Translating it yields CASSLDLGTGEAPLHF. Together with reference TRBV5-4 and TRBJ1-6, the CDR3 gives the full variable domain: ETGVTQSPTHLIKTRGQQVTLRCSSQSGHNTVSWYQQALGQGPQFIFQYYREEENGRGNFPPRFSGLQFPNYSSELNVNALELDDSALYLCASSLDLGTGEAPLHFGNGTRLTVT.

V usage is TRBV5-1 and J usage is TRBJ2-1; no reliable D call. This CDR3 has 14 amino acids. With 0 bases removed from V and 6 bases from J, the gap between germline ends came to 10 bases. Germline V gives CDR1 SGHRS, CDR2 YFSETQ. The CDR3 reads CASSLVARSNEQFF. The CDR3 nucleotides read TGCGCCAGCAGCTTGGTGGCCAGGTCCAATGAGCAGTTCTTC.

This clone appeared once. The V call is TRBV4-1, the J call TRBJ2-7; a possible D gene is TRBD1 (6 bases). Trimming stripped 0 bases from V and 3 bases from J, with 9 bases between. CDR3 length: 14 amino acids. Per germline, CDR1 MGHRA and CDR2 YSYEKL. The chain's CDR3 is CASSQDRGFYEQYF. Here the CDR3 DNA reads TGCGCCAGCAGCCAAGATAGGGGGTTCTACGAGCAGTACTTC.

This sequence joins TRBV2 and TRBJ1-1; possible D gene TRBD1, 5 bases. Germline V gene sequence: CDR1 SNHLY, CDR2 FYNNEI. Between the trimmed V and J ends, which lost 6 bases and 7 bases, there was a span of 15 bases. The length of the CDR3 is 13 residues. The CDR3 protein is CASRQDTMVEAFF. The CDR3 region has the DNA TGTGCCAGCAGGCAGGACACGATGGTTGAAGCTTTCTTT.

The chain joins TRBV28 to TRBJ1-2; TRBD1 aligns across 7 bases. V was clipped by 5 bases and J by 6 bases; unmatched bases: 6. Germline CDR1 MDHEN, CDR2 SYDVKM. This CDR3 contains 13 residues. CDR3 protein: CASSEGQPDGYTF. The DNA for the CDR3 is TGTGCCAGCAGTGAGGGACAGCCCGATGGCTACACCTTC.

This rearrangement joins TRBV7-9 to TRBJ1-2; D is unresolved. Trimming removed 2 bases from V and 8 bases from J, with 15 bases in between. The germline gives CDR1 SEHNR, CDR2 FQNEAQ (reference sequence). The CDR3 is 14 residues long. The CDR3, as DNA: TGTGCCAGCAGCTTATACTTTGAGAGGTCGGGCTACACCTTC. Translated: CASSLYFERSGYTF.

The J gene is TRBJ1-1, the V gene TRBV5-4, with TRBD1 matching over 8 bases. J lost 9 bases, V lost 0 bases, and 4 bases had no gene match. The CDR3 has 13 residues. Germline CDR1 reads SGHNT; CDR2 reads YYREEE (reference sequence). Here the CDR3 DNA reads TGTGCCAGCAGCTTGGGGGACAGGCCCAAAGCTTTCTTT. This translates into CASSLGDRPKAFF.

V usage is TRBV30 and J usage is TRBJ2-3; TRBD2 matches 8 bases. V lost 2 bases, J lost 3 bases, and 4 bases stayed unmatched. The germline CDR1 and CDR2 sequences are GTSNPN and SVGIG (reference sequence). This CDR3 has 14 amino acids. The chain's CDR3 is CAWSSGRKTDTQYF. CDR3 sequence (DNA): TGTGCCTGGAGTAGCGGGAGAAAGACAGATACGCAGTATTTT. Filled out from reference TRBV30 and TRBJ2-3, the complete variable domain reads SQTIHQWPATLVQPVGSPLSLECTVEGTSNPNLYWYRQAAGRGLQLLFYSVGIGQISSEVPQNLSASRPQDRQFILSSKKLLLSDSGFYLCAWSSGRKTDTQYFGPGTRLTVL.

This clone turned up a few times. This chain uses TRBV7-2 with TRBJ2-7; 7 bases fit TRBD2. Losses at the gene ends were 1 base for V and 1 base for J; bases not matched to a gene: 4. Per the germline V gene, CDR1 is SGHTA and CDR2 is FQGNSA. There are 15 residues in the CDR3. The CDR3 region has the DNA TGTGCCAGCAGCTTAGGGCCTAGCGGATCCTACGAGCAGTACTTC. This sequence encodes CASSLGPSGSYEQYF.

The chain recombines TRBV10-1 with TRBJ2-6; D remains ambiguous. Germline-derived CDR1 and CDR2 are WNHNN and SYGVQD (reference sequence). The CDR3 has 18 residues. The V gene lost 5 bases and the J gene lost 5 bases, with 22 bases spanning the gap. The CDR3 spells CASSSFSIAQSRANVLTF. DNA for the CDR3: TGCGCCAGCAGTTCATTTTCAATCGCACAAAGTCGGGCCAACGTCCTGACTTTC.

The rearrangement links TRBV15 to TRBJ2-7; D may be TRBD1 or TRBD2 (7 bases each). V was clipped by 0 bases and J by 4 bases, with 13 bases between them. The CDR3 spans 15 residues. Germline values: CDR1 LNHNV, CDR2 YYDKDF (reference sequence). CDR3 protein: CATSREPGGVYEQYF. In nucleotides, the CDR3 is TGTGCCACCAGCAGAGAACCAGGGGGGGTATACGAGCAGTACTTC.

V is TRBV4-1 and J is TRBJ1-5; TRBD1 aligns across 12 bases. Trimming took 4 bases from V and 7 from J; bases not matched to a gene: 8. This CDR3 is built from 16 residues. Per germline, CDR1 MGHRA and CDR2 YSYEKL. The DNA of the CDR3 is TGCGCCAGCAGCCGTCCCGGGACAGGGGGCCGACAGCCCCAGCATTTT. Its translation: CASSRPGTGGRQPQHF.

This chain connects TRBV2 to TRBJ2-1; 15 bases map to TRBD2. V was clipped by 8 bases and J by 6 bases; unmatched bases: 8. The CDR3 consists of 16 residues. The germline gives CDR1 SNHLY, CDR2 FYNNEI. The CDR3 sequence is CASGRGLAGGRNEQFF. Here the CDR3 DNA reads TGTGCCAGCGGAAGAGGACTAGCGGGAGGGCGCAATGAGCAGTTCTTC.